The entry that follows covers one TCR beta chain sequence. The data are from a study of OX40 agonist ivuxolimab in advanced cancers. Repertoires were generated with immunoSEQ multiplex PCR, while TCRdb's copy carries only in-frame clones and drops some. The data contain 40,000 to 45,000 clones, 80% of them seen just once; the ten biggest clones take up about 7%. The clonotype was recovered from an adult with an advanced solid tumor such as melanoma, head and neck, liver or kidney cancer. Sample: CD4+ or CD8+ T cells sorted from blood, taken in a trial of the OX40 agonist ivuxolimab.

The CDR3 DNA reads TGTGCCAGCAGCTTAAATAACGCTGAAGCTTTCTTT. It translates to CASSLNNAEAFF. This rearrangement joins TRBV7-9 to TRBJ1-1, with D uncertain. CDR3 length: 12 amino acids. The V end lost 2 bases, the J end lost 6 bases, and 7 bases lay between the germline ends. Germline V gene lookup returns CDR1 SEHNR and CDR2 FQNEAQ (reference sequence).